The rows below give T cell receptor beta chains drawn from one sample of a study of cytomegalovirus exposure and HLA in healthy donors. Profiled with immunoSEQ multiplex PCR; TCRdb holds only in-frame clones, not every one. The sample has 100,000 to 150,000 clones; over 60% are singletons. Specimen: PBMCs. These receptors were taken from a man aged 18 to 29 in good health and CMV-seropositive. The CDR3 runs from the conserved cysteine through the conserved F or W. The D gene is left open where the match is weak.

v_gene	d_gene	j_gene	CDR3aa	CDR3nt
TRBV19	.	TRBJ1-5	CASSLTSRGQPQHF	TGTGCCAGTAGTCTGACCTCCCGAGGGCAGCCCCAGCATTTT
TRBV7-2	TRBD1	TRBJ1-5	CASSPRPGQGSNQPQHF	TGTGCCAGCAGCCCCCGCCCGGGACAGGGGTCCAATCAGCCCCAGCATTTT
TRBV4-1	TRBD2	TRBJ2-2	CASSLAGGATGELFF	TGCGCCAGCAGCCTAGCGGGGGGGGCCACCGGGGAGCTGTTTTTT
TRBV19	.	TRBJ1-5	CASRFSPSNQPQHF	TGTGCCAGCAGATTTTCTCCCAGCAATCAGCCCCAGCATTTT
TRBV28	TRBD1	TRBJ1-5	CASIWTGIDSNQPQHF	TGTGCCAGCATCTGGACAGGGATCGATAGCAATCAGCCCCAGCATTTT
TRBV21-1	.	TRBJ1-4	CASTPRDRNTTNEKLFF	TGTGCCAGCACTCCTCGGGACAGAAACACAACTAATGAAAAACTGTTTTTT
TRBV27	TRBD2	TRBJ2-1	CASSPVAGPAYNEQFF	TGTGCCAGCAGTCCAGTAGCGGGCCCTGCCTACAATGAGCAGTTCTTC
TRBV7-9	TRBD1	TRBJ1-2	CASGTDRGRGYTF	TGTGCCAGCGGCACGGACAGGGGACGTGGCTACACCTTC
TRBV29-1	.	TRBJ2-5	CSVWTTLRETQYF	TGCAGCGTTTGGACTACTCTCCGGGAGACCCAGTACTTC
TRBV4-1	TRBD1	TRBJ2-1	CASSQVHQGANEQFF	TGCGCCAGCAGCCAAGTACATCAGGGGGCGAATGAGCAGTTCTTC
TRBV28	.	TRBJ2-2	CASTRPNTGELFF	TGTGCCAGCACTAGACCTAACACCGGGGAGCTGTTTTTT
TRBV4-2	TRBD1	TRBJ2-2	CASSQGQGAVTGELFF	TGTGCCAGCAGCCAAGGACAGGGGGCTGTCACCGGGGAGCTGTTTTTT
TRBV19	.	TRBJ2-7	CASSIPGQRNEQYF	TGTGCCAGTAGTATTCCAGGGCAGAGGAATGAGCAGTACTTC
TRBV28	TRBD1	TRBJ1-2	CASSLGQGYGYTF	TGTGCCAGCAGTTTGGGACAGGGGTATGGCTACACCTTC
TRBV19	.	TRBJ1-4	CASSLSGSPNEKLFF	TGTGCCAGTAGTTTATCAGGGTCCCCTAATGAAAAACTGTTTTTT
TRBV5-1	.	TRBJ2-1	CASSHPGYNEQFF	TGCGCCAGCAGCCACCCGGGCTACAATGAGCAGTTCTTC
TRBV5-4	.	TRBJ2-1	CASRQTTSPSHNEQFF	TGTGCCAGCAGGCAAACGACTAGTCCTTCCCACAATGAGCAGTTCTTC
TRBV7-9	TRBD1	TRBJ1-2	CASSPLMTGTDYGYTF	TGTGCCAGCAGCCCCCTCATGACCGGGACAGACTATGGCTACACCTTC
TRBV6-5	.	TRBJ1-5	CASSYSTGGNQPQHF	TGTGCCAGCAGTTACTCGACGGGGGGCAATCAGCCCCAGCATTTT
TRBV5-1	.	TRBJ1-2	CASSLEGEGYGYTF	TGCGCCAGCAGCTTGGAAGGAGAGGGCTATGGCTACACCTTC
TRBV29-1	.	TRBJ2-5	CSVVRDFQMETQYF	TGCAGCGTTGTTAGGGACTTCCAAATGGAGACCCAGTACTTC
TRBV9	TRBD2	TRBJ2-5	CASSVDKTSGSQETQYF	TGTGCCAGCAGCGTAGACAAGACTAGCGGGAGTCAAGAGACCCAGTACTTC
TRBV7-9	.	TRBJ2-7	CASSWTVTEQYF	TGTGCCAGCAGCTGGACAGTCACAGAGCAGTACTTC